Following are 10 T cell receptor beta chains from one sample sequenced in a study of blood T cell repertoires in COVID-19. Method: immunoSEQ multiplex PCR; TCRdb's copy keeps in-frame clones and lacks some. Of about 140,000 clones in the sample, about 80% were seen once. Material for sequencing was PBMCs or T cells enriched from blood (not recorded which). The receptors were gathered from a woman aged 45-65 years who had recovered from COVID-19.

This clone was seen just once. CDR3 in DNA: TGTGCCAGTAGTCCCTTACCCCAGGGTAATCAGCCCCAGCATTTT. Translation gives CASSPLPQGNQPQHF. The chain has TRBV19 and TRBJ1-5; tentative D call: TRBD1 (5 bases). Germline CDR1 is LNHDA and CDR2 is SQIVND (reference sequence). The CDR3 is 15 amino acids. Trimming took off 5 bases at V and 4 bases at J, with 15 bases between the two ends.

This chain connects TRBV5-1 to TRBJ1-1, with a tentative D call TRBD1 (6 bases). Germline CDR1 reads SGHRS; CDR2 reads YFSETQ. The CDR3 sequence is 15 residues long. V was shortened by 3 bases and J by 1 base, with 13 bases between the two germline ends. The CDR3 bases are TGCGCCAGCAGCTGGGCAGGACAGACGAACACTGAAGCTTTCTTT. This translates into CASSWAGQTNTEAFF.

V usage is TRBV6-1 and J usage is TRBJ2-7; 7 positions match TRBD2. Germline V lookup: CDR1 MNHNS, CDR2 SASEGT. CDR3 length equals 12 residues. J was trimmed by 1 base and V by 9 bases; bases with no gene match: 3. The CDR3 sequence is CASSSGSYEQYF. As DNA, the CDR3 is TGTGCCAGTAGTAGCGGGTCCTACGAGCAGTACTTC.

This rearrangement joins TRBV2 to TRBJ1-3, with TRBD1 matching 7 bases. Germline V gene sequence: CDR1 SNHLY, CDR2 FYNNEI. The CDR3 contains 14 residues. J lost 2 bases, V lost 6 bases, and 4 bases had no gene match. CDR3 residues: CASSRGTAGNTIYF. The CDR3 DNA is TGTGCCAGCAGCCGAGGGACAGCTGGAAACACCATATATTTT. Together with reference TRBV2 and TRBJ1-3, the CDR3 gives the full variable domain: EPEVTQTPSHQVTQMGQEVILRCVPISNHLYFYWYRQILGQKVEFLVSFYNNEISEKSEIFDDQFSVERPDGSNFTLKIRSTKLEDSAMYFCASSRGTAGNTIYFGEGSWLTVV.

The CDR3 DNA reads TGTGCCAGCAGCTTAGATCCAGGGAGGGGCAATGAGCAGTTCTTC. It yields the protein CASSLDPGRGNEQFF. The chain carries TRBV11-2 and TRBJ2-1; 7 bases align to TRBD2. This CDR3 is 15 amino acids long. CDR1 is SGHAT and CDR2 is FQNNGV in the germline V gene. V shed 0 bases, J shed 6 bases, and the junction held 5 bases outside the gene matches.

The genes are TRBV5-6 and TRBJ2-7, with D tentatively TRBD1 (6 bases). The V and J ends lost 1 base and 2 bases respectively, with 10 bases between them. CDR3 length equals 14 residues. The germline V gene has CDR1 SGHDT and CDR2 YYEEEE. The CDR3, as DNA: TGTGCCAGCAGCTTGACAGGGTTGGCCTACGAGCAGTACTTC. This translates into CASSLTGLAYEQYF.

The chain employs TRBV7-9 and TRBJ1-1, with D possibly being TRBD1 (5 bases). V was clipped by 11 bases and J by 1 base, with 11 bases between them. Germline-derived CDR1 and CDR2 are SEHNR and FQNEAQ (reference sequence). CDR3 length equals 12 residues. The CDR3 sequence is CALGRANTEAFF. In DNA form, the CDR3 reads TGTGCCCTGGGCAGGGCGAACACTGAAGCTTTCTTT.

This chain uses TRBV5-1 with TRBJ1-2; 11 bases match TRBD1. V shed 4 bases and J 7 bases; nucleotides not matched to a gene: 6. CDR1 and CDR2 (germline): SGHRS, YFSETQ. The CDR3 consists of 14 residues. CDR3 sequence: CASSPGTGGFGYTF. The CDR3 DNA reads TGCGCCAGCAGCCCCGGGACAGGGGGGTTTGGCTACACCTTC.

CDR3 coding DNA: TGTGCCTGGAGTGGAGGGTATGCTGAAGCTTTCTTT. It specifies CAWSGGYAEAFF. V is TRBV30 and J is TRBJ1-1; unclear D gene. Trimming stripped 1 base from V and 6 bases from J, with 9 bases between. The CDR3 covers 12 residues. CDR1 is GTSNPN, CDR2 SVGIG, per germline (reference sequence). Full variable domain (remainder filled in from reference TRBV30 and TRBJ1-1): SQTIHQWPATLVQPVGSPLSLECTVEGTSNPNLYWYRQAAGRGLQLLFYSVGIGQISSEVPQNLSASRPQDRQFILSSKKLLLSDSGFYLCAWSGGYAEAFFGQGTRLTVV.

The chain uses TRBV9 and TRBJ1-1; the D gene is possibly TRBD1 (6 bases). The CDR3 has 14 residues. CDR1 SGDLS and CDR2 YYNGEE come from the germline V gene. V shed 3 bases and J shed 2 bases, with 11 bases lying between them. The CDR3 DNA sequence: TGTGCCAGCAGCGGCGGGGGCACCAACACTGAAGCTTTCTTT. Protein: CASSGGGTNTEAFF.